This T cell receptor beta chain was recorded in a study of regulatory T cells in long-lasting Graves disease. Study as a whole: The term persistent Graves' disease signified upward of 5 years on antithyroid drugs with positive TSH receptor antibodies.

Looked up from germline, CDR1 is MNHEY and CDR2 is SVGEGT. This CDR3 is 13 amino acids long. Trimming took 0 bases from V and 5 from J, leaving 7 bases between them. General study findings and limits: With a small sample size, accuracy may have been reduced.

As for time point: persistent/refractory GD, antithyroid drugs over 5 years with positive TRAb. PBMC RNA served as the TCR library source. About this clonotype: Its antigen is unidentified.

For TCR beta, libraries came from iRepertoire HTBI primers and Arm-PCR of CDR3 regions. TCRdb analysed the multiplex PCR reads with MiXCR anew, one entry per CDR3 protein. The table has hundreds of thousands of distinct CDR3 sequences, approximately 23% seen once. This clonotype originated in a female donor with Graves disease. V and J are TRBV6-2 or TRBV6-3 and TRBJ1-1, with D hard to call. Sequenced here: peripheral blood mononuclear cells (PBMCs), sampled when the disease was refractory, from a patient treated with antithyroid drugs. The CDR3 protein is CASSYSPGTEAFF. CDR3 DNA sequence: TGTGCCAGCAGTTACTCCCCGGGGACTGAAGCTTTCTTT.